Shown below are 27 T cell receptor beta chains from a single sample sequenced in a study of identical twins. In TCRdb, the 5' RACE reads were re-called with MiXCR into one record per CDR3 protein. Of some 560,000 distinct CDR3 sequences in the sample, more than 9% are singletons; the top ten hold roughly 3%. These records were also assigned to another study, of yellow fever vaccine responses in identical twins.

Sequencing input: PBMCs. These receptors all stem from a woman between 18 and 29 years old in good health.

This clonotype occurred a few times. The gene calls are TRBV18 and TRBJ2-1, with unresolved D. Germline V gene data show CDR1 as KGHSH and CDR2 as LQKENI. Deletions cut 10 bases from V and 8 bases from J, with 9 bases between. CDR3 length: 10 residues. The CDR3 loop reads CATPRDEQFF. The DNA for the CDR3 is TGTGCCACCCCTCGGGATGAGCAGTTCTTC.

This clonotype was seen at least ten times. The rearrangement joins TRBV6-5 to TRBJ2-2; D unclear. CDR3 length equals 14 residues. Germline lookup yields CDR1 MNHEY and CDR2 SVGAGI. V dropped 2 bases and J dropped 0 bases, with 4 bases sitting between them. The CDR3 region has the DNA TGTGCCAGCAGTTACAGATCGAACACCGGGGAGCTGTTTTTT. Translated: CASSYRSNTGELFF.

This clonotype was counted a few times. This chain links TRBV12-3 or TRBV12-4 with TRBJ2-3; 8 nucleotides line up with TRBD2. With 6 bases clipped from V and 1 base from J, the junction kept 9 bases outside the gene matches. There are 16 residues in the CDR3. CDR3 sequence (DNA): TGTGCCAGCAGCCCCCGAGGGCGGGGGGGCACAGATACGCAGTATTTT. Its protein is CASSPRGRGGTDTQYF.

The chain employs TRBV21-1 and TRBJ2-7. TRBV21-1 is a pseudogene. The CDR3 has 18 amino acids. CDR3 bases: TGTGCCAGCAGCAAAGCCGAGGCCTCTAAACAGGGCTCCTACGAGCAGTACTTC. Translation gives CASSKAEASKQGSYEQYF.

This clonotype was observed a few times. V and J are TRBV5-1 and TRBJ2-7, with D possibly called TRBD1 or TRBD2 (5 bases each). This CDR3 has 15 residues. V was pared by 0 bases and J by 6 bases, with 16 bases between. Germline CDR1 is SGHRS and CDR2 is YFSETQ. CDR3 DNA: TGCGCCAGCAGCTTGGATGGGACGGCCCTGGTCGAGCAGTACTTC. Translation gives CASSLDGTALVEQYF.

The chain uses TRBV4-1 and TRBJ1-1; D is perhaps TRBD1 (6 bases). Germline V gene lookup returns CDR1 MGHRA and CDR2 YSYEKL. Trimming stripped 0 bases from V and 4 bases from J, with 15 bases between. The CDR3 sequence is 16 residues long. CDR3 sequence reads: CASSQDSGGMGTEAFF. CDR3 DNA: TGCGCCAGCAGCCAAGATAGTGGGGGCATGGGCACTGAAGCTTTCTTT.

The chain carries TRBV20-1 and TRBJ2-7, with D possibly matching TRBD2 (6 bases). The CDR3 loop spans 14 amino acids. Germline assignment: CDR1 DFQATT and CDR2 SNEGSKA (reference sequence). Trimming left V 6 bases short and J 2 bases short, with 17 bases between. The CDR3 DNA sequence: TGCAGTGCCCCCCTTGGGGGGATCGCCTACGAGCAGTACTTC. This sequence encodes CSAPLGGIAYEQYF.

This chain uses TRBV20-1 with TRBJ2-7, with D perhaps TRBD1 or TRBD2 (6 bases each). This CDR3 region has 12 residues. Germline CDR1 and CDR2: DFQATT and SNEGSKA (reference sequence). V was shortened by 5 bases and J by 2 bases, with 10 bases between the two germline ends. CDR3 bases: TGCAGTGCTCTTCGGGGGCCCTACGAGCAGTACTTC. Protein product: CSALRGPYEQYF.

The table lists this clonotype with a few counts. The V and J genes are TRBV20-1 and TRBJ2-1, with 10 bases lining up with TRBD2. Losses at the gene ends were 1 base for V and 4 bases for J; bases not matched to a gene: 4. The CDR3 extends over 15 amino acids. Per the germline V gene, CDR1 is DFQATT and CDR2 is SNEGSKA (reference sequence). CDR3 nucleotides: TGCAGTGCTAGAGGGACGACTAGCGGGTACAATGAGCAGTTCTTC. Residues: CSARGTTSGYNEQFF.

The rearrangement joins TRBV20-1 to TRBJ2-5; D is unclear. The CDR3 is 10 residues long. Germline-derived CDR1 and CDR2 are DFQATT and SNEGSKA (reference sequence). Trimming cost V 5 bases and J 5 bases, with 6 bases left between them. The CDR3 protein is CSASYETQYF. The CDR3 DNA reads as TGCAGTGCTTCGTACGAGACCCAGTACTTC.

This clonotype occurred a few times. This chain connects TRBV6-5 to TRBJ2-5, with a weak D call TRBD2 (5 bases). The V end lost 1 base, the J end lost 10 bases, and 25 bases lay between the germline ends. The CDR3 extends over 17 amino acids. In germline, CDR1 is MNHEY, CDR2 SVGAGI. The CDR3 coding sequence is TGTGCCAGCAGTTACTACCAGTCTGGCAGCCCCTACGGGGACCAGTACTTC. This translates into CASSYYQSGSPYGDQYF.

With regard to this clonotype: With a much larger clone just one base away, this may be a read error. The rearrangement joins TRBV5-6 to TRBJ2-1; no reliable D call. Germline values: CDR1 SGHDT, CDR2 YYEEEE. This CDR3 has 14 residues. The DNA for the CDR3 is TGTGCCAGCAGCTTGGTGCGCCGGTTGAATGAGAAGTTCTTC. Protein sequence: CASSLVRRLNEKFF.

The chain links TRBV7-9 to TRBJ2-6; D not certain. CDR3 size: 16 residues. The V end was cut by 2 bases, the J end by 0 bases, with 8 bases between. Per the germline V gene, CDR1 is SEHNR and CDR2 is FQNEAQ (reference sequence). The CDR3 protein is CASSLFVGSGANVLTF. Here the CDR3 DNA reads TGTGCCAGCAGCTTATTTGTAGGCTCTGGGGCCAACGTCCTGACTTTC.

This chain joins TRBV20-1 and TRBJ2-7, with D possibly matching TRBD2 (5 bases). V lost 4 bases to trimming and J lost 0 bases, with 13 bases between them. The V gene's germline CDR1 is DFQATT and CDR2 SNEGSKA (reference sequence). This CDR3 is 14 amino acids long. The DNA of the CDR3 is TGCAGTGCTACCGATTGGACTGACTCCTACGAGCAGTACTTC. Residues: CSATDWTDSYEQYF.

Ten or more counts support this clonotype. The chain links TRBV29-1 to TRBJ2-7, with D perhaps TRBD1 (5 bases). The CDR3 contains 12 residues. Germline CDR1 reads SQVTM; CDR2 reads ANQGSEA. V was cut by 2 bases and J by 5 bases, with 10 bases left in between. The CDR3 is CSVESAGNEQYF. The DNA for the CDR3 is TGCAGCGTTGAATCGGCAGGGAACGAGCAGTACTTC.

This clonotype has at least ten counts. This chain links TRBV20-1 with TRBJ2-7; the D call may be TRBD1 or TRBD2 (5 bases each). This CDR3 comprises 15 residues. The V and J ends lost 5 bases and 1 base respectively, with 18 bases between them. Germline V gives CDR1 DFQATT, CDR2 SNEGSKA (reference sequence). The CDR3 coding sequence is TGCAGTGCTCTACCACCCGGGACCGCATCCTACGAGCAGTACTTC. The encoded protein is CSALPPGTASYEQYF.

The chain's CDR3 is CASSPPGGEITDTQYF. The CDR3 region has the DNA TGTGCCAGCAGTCCGCCCGGCGGGGAAATCACAGATACGCAGTATTTT. This chain links TRBV6-2 or TRBV6-3 with TRBJ2-3; a possible D gene is TRBD2 (6 bases). This CDR3 is built from 16 residues. The V end lost 5 bases, the J end lost 2 bases, and 17 bases lay between the germline ends. The germline CDR1 and CDR2 sequences are MNHEY and SVGEGT.

Written as DNA, the CDR3 is TGTGCCAGCAGCCCCGGGACAGGGAACTACAATGAGCAGTTCTTC. Its translation is CASSPGTGNYNEQFF. The chain couples TRBV3-1 to TRBJ2-1; 9 bases map to TRBD1. This CDR3 spans 15 amino acids. The ends lost 4 bases at V and 3 bases at J; junction bases unmatched: 4. Germline CDR1 LGHDT, CDR2 YNNKEL (reference sequence).

Only a few counts were recorded for this clonotype. The chain links TRBV7-6 to TRBJ2-3; 9 positions agree with TRBD2. The V gene's germline CDR1 is SGHVS and CDR2 FNYEAQ. V lost 4 bases and J lost 2; bases outside the gene matches: 10. The CDR3 is 17 residues long. The CDR3 loop is CASSSWGGGAYTDTQYF. DNA for the CDR3: TGTGCCAGCAGCTCTTGGGGCGGGGGGGCCTACACAGATACGCAGTATTTT.

V is TRBV6-1 and J is TRBJ2-7; 9 bases fit TRBD1. Per germline, CDR1 MNHNS and CDR2 SASEGT. V shed 6 bases, J shed 4 bases, and the junction held 13 bases outside the gene matches. CDR3 length equals 16 residues. Written as DNA, the CDR3 is TGTGCCAGCAGCCGAACAATGACAGGGGGTGGGTACGAGCAGTACTTC. Its protein product is CASSRTMTGGGYEQYF.

This clonotype was detected once. This sequence joins TRBV4-2 and TRBJ2-1; 11 nucleotides align to TRBD1. The CDR3 length is 18 residues. The germline CDR1 and CDR2 sequences are LGHNA and YNFKEQ. V lost 0 bases to trimming and J lost 5 bases; unmatched junction nucleotides: 9. CDR3 region: CASSQDERGQGANNEQFF. The CDR3 DNA reads as TGTGCCAGCAGCCAAGATGAAAGAGGACAGGGGGCAAACAATGAGCAGTTCTTC.

This clonotype appeared many times. The chain links TRBV6-2 or TRBV6-3 to TRBJ2-7; D call uncertain. Germline loops: CDR1 MNHEY, CDR2 SVGEGT. CDR3 length equals 12 residues. V shed 4 bases and J shed 1 base, with 5 bases lying between them. This CDR3 is CASSSFSYEQYF. The CDR3 DNA reads as TGTGCCAGCAGTTCCTTTTCCTACGAGCAGTACTTC.

This clonotype was found a few times. The chain employs TRBV5-1 and TRBJ2-1; 10 bases map to TRBD2. The length of the CDR3 is 15 residues. Germline V gives CDR1 SGHRS, CDR2 YFSETQ. V shed 7 bases and J 3 bases; nucleotides not matched to a gene: 7. CDR3 bases: TGCGCCAGCGGCCCAACTAGCGGGGTCTACAATGAGCAGTTCTTC. This sequence encodes CASGPTSGVYNEQFF. The variable domain in full, with the rest retrieved from reference TRBV5-1 and TRBJ2-1, is KAGVTQTPRYLIKTRGQQVTLSCSPISGHRSVSWYQQTPGQGLQFLFEYFSETQRNKGNFPGRFSGRQFSNSRSEMNVSTLELGDSALYLCASGPTSGVYNEQFFGPGTRLTVL.

The gene calls are TRBV5-5 and TRBJ1-2, with TRBD1 identical over 9 bases. Germline assignment: CDR1 SGHKS and CDR2 YYEKEE (reference sequence). V lost 0 bases, J lost 4 bases, and 7 bases stayed unmatched. This CDR3 has 16 residues. DNA of the CDR3: TGTGCCAGCAGCTTGGTTGGGGACAGGGACCTCTATGGCTACACCTTC. It specifies CASSLVGDRDLYGYTF. Full variable domain (outside the CDR3, taken from reference TRBV5-5 and TRBJ1-2): DAGVTQSPTHLIKTRGQQVTLRCSPISGHKSVSWYQQVLGQGPQFIFQYYEKEERGRGNFPDRFSARQFPNYSSELNVNALLLGDSALYLCASSLVGDRDLYGYTFGSGTRLTVV.

In this sample, this clonotype turned up many times. J is TRBJ2-7 and V is TRBV5-5; the match to TRBD1 covers 10 bases. Germline V lookup: CDR1 SGHKS, CDR2 YYEKEE (reference sequence). The junction had 10 bases not matched to a gene; V was cut back by 6 bases and J by 4 bases. This CDR3 is 15 amino acids long. As DNA, the CDR3 is TGTGCCAGCAACCACCGGGACAGGGGCGGATACGAGCAGTACTTC. Its protein product is CASNHRDRGGYEQYF.

At least ten counts were recorded for this clonotype. The genes are TRBV29-1 and TRBJ2-1; 10 nucleotides align to TRBD2. The CDR3 is 14 amino acids. Germline loops: CDR1 SQVTM, CDR2 ANQGSEA. With 6 bases clipped from V and 7 bases from J, the junction kept 9 bases outside the gene matches. Here the CDR3 reads CSVSGRALGNEQFF. CDR3 bases: TGCAGCGTGAGCGGGAGGGCCCTAGGGAATGAGCAGTTCTTC.

This clonotype was observed many times. The chain carries TRBV12-3 or TRBV12-4 and TRBJ2-1; tentatively, D is TRBD1 (6 bases). CDR3 length equals 16 residues. V lost 7 bases to trimming and J lost 1 base, with 17 bases between them. CDR3 in DNA: TGTGCCAGCATCCCGGACAGCCTTCTTTCCTACAATGAGCAGTTCTTC. This sequence encodes CASIPDSLLSYNEQFF.